One and the same sample provided the 21 T cell receptor beta chains below, sequenced in a study of OX40 agonist ivuxolimab in advanced cancers. Assay: immunoSEQ multiplex PCR; the TCRdb copy retains only in-frame clones and omits some. The sample holds around 35,000 clones; approximately 79% are singletons and the top ten take roughly 10%. Sequencing was performed on CD4+ or CD8+ T cells sorted from blood, taken in a trial of the OX40 agonist ivuxolimab. These receptors were taken from an adult with an advanced solid tumor such as melanoma, head and neck, liver or kidney cancer.

This chain joins TRBV7-3 and TRBJ2-1; maybe TRBD2 (7 bases). V was clipped by 1 base and J by 3 bases, with 13 bases between them. This CDR3 contains 16 residues. Germline V CDR1 and CDR2: SGHTA, FQGTGA. The CDR3 sequence is CASSLSGGGLYNEQFF. In DNA form, the CDR3 reads TGTGCCAGCAGCTTAAGTGGCGGGGGCCTCTACAATGAGCAGTTCTTC.

The chain recombines TRBV7-9 with TRBJ2-2; a weak D match, TRBD1 (5 bases). The CDR3 is 15 residues long. The ends were cut back, 4 bases at V and 4 bases at J, with 13 bases in the middle. Looked up from germline, CDR1 is SEHNR and CDR2 is FQNEAQ (reference sequence). The DNA of the CDR3 is TGTGCCAGCAGCTCGAACCAGGGCGTCACCGGGGAGCTGTTTTTT. As protein: CASSSNQGVTGELFF. The whole variable domain, remainder taken from reference TRBV7-9 and TRBJ2-2, is DTGVSQNPRHKITKRGQNVTFRCDPISEHNRLYWYRQTLGQGPEFLTYFQNEAQLEKSRLLSDRFSAERPKGSFSTLEIQRTEQGDSAMYLCASSSNQGVTGELFFGEGSRLTVL.

The V and J genes are TRBV6-1 and TRBJ2-7, with TRBD1 matching over 9 bases. Germline trimming cut 6 bases from V and 5 bases from J; bases unmatched to any gene: 8. This CDR3 spans 14 amino acids. Germline CDR1 reads MNHNS; CDR2 reads SASEGT. Written as DNA, the CDR3 is TGTGCCAGCAGGACAGGGACAGGGCTAGACGAGCAGTACTTC. As protein: CASRTGTGLDEQYF.

The chain recombines TRBV27 with TRBJ2-3; D is unresolved. Germline values: CDR1 MNHEY, CDR2 SMNVEV (reference sequence). V was trimmed by 0 bases and J by 3 bases, leaving 7 bases between them. CDR3 size: 14 residues. Here the CDR3 DNA reads TGTGCCAGCAGTTTATCGGGTATAACAGATACGCAGTATTTT. This translates into CASSLSGITDTQYF.

The chain uses TRBV15 and TRBJ1-3, with D possibly TRBD1 on 6 matching bases. This CDR3 is 16 amino acids long. V was clipped by 0 bases and J by 3 bases, with 12 bases between them. Germline values: CDR1 LNHNV, CDR2 YYDKDF (reference sequence). The DNA for the CDR3 is TGTGCCACCAGCAGAGAATGGGCAGGGGATGGAAACACCATATATTTT. Translating it yields CATSREWAGDGNTIYF.

This chain's CDR3 is CASSQVINSQQFF. Written as DNA, the CDR3 is TGTGCCAGCAGCCAAGTAATAAATTCACAGCAGTTCTTC. The chain employs TRBV14 and TRBJ2-1, with D unclear. Germline V CDR1 and CDR2: SGHDN, FVKESK. Trimming removed 1 base from V and 11 bases from J, with 12 bases in between. There are 13 residues in the CDR3.

This chain uses TRBV19 with TRBJ1-1, with 8 positions matching TRBD1. The germline V gene has CDR1 LNHDA and CDR2 SQIVND (reference sequence). The CDR3 contains 15 residues. Trimming at V came to 3 bases and at J to 7 bases, leaving 10 bases not matched to a gene. The CDR3 loop reads CASSIRVDREHEAFF. The CDR3 coding sequence is TGTGCCAGTAGTATTAGGGTGGACAGGGAGCATGAAGCTTTCTTT.

This chain connects TRBV10-3 to TRBJ1-2; perhaps TRBD1 as D (6 bases). The CDR3 covers 15 residues. The V end lost 0 bases, the J end lost 8 bases, and 16 bases lay between the germline ends. Per germline, CDR1 ENHRY and CDR2 SYGVKD. The CDR3: CAISESIGGGHGYTF. For the CDR3, the DNA is TGTGCCATCAGTGAGTCGATCGGGGGGGGACACGGCTACACCTTC.

The sample holds one count of this clone. The genes are TRBV7-8 and TRBJ2-7; TRBD2 aligns across 7 bases. Per the germline V gene, CDR1 is SGHVS and CDR2 is FQNEAQ. This CDR3 comprises 17 residues. Losses at the gene ends were 1 base for V and 1 base for J; bases not matched to a gene: 10. The chain's CDR3 is CASSLGGFGAGSYEQYF. As DNA, the CDR3 is TGTGCCAGCAGCTTAGGGGGTTTTGGAGCGGGGTCCTACGAGCAGTACTTC. Complete variable domain (other parts from reference TRBV7-8 and TRBJ2-7): GAGVSQSPRYKVAKRGQDVALRCDPISGHVSLFWYQQALGQGPEFLTYFQNEAQLDKSGLPSDRFFAERPEGSVSTLKIQRTQQEDSAVYLCASSLGGFGAGSYEQYFGPGTRLTVT.

The chain combines TRBV2 with TRBJ1-2; 9 bases agree with TRBD1. Losses at the gene ends were 6 bases for V and 1 base for J; bases not matched to a gene: 12. The V gene's germline CDR1 is SNHLY and CDR2 FYNNEI. The CDR3 sequence is 17 residues long. DNA of the CDR3: TGTGCCAGCAGGAAGGAGGGACAGGGAATAATTAACTATGGCTACACCTTC. Its protein is CASRKEGQGIINYGYTF.

The chain uses TRBV5-5 and TRBJ1-4; D is undetermined. The V and J ends lost 4 bases and 8 bases respectively, with 15 bases between them. Germline V gene sequence: CDR1 SGHKS, CDR2 YYEKEE (reference sequence). This CDR3 has 14 residues. The CDR3 coding sequence is TGTGCCAGCAGCGCCGTGGGGTCAAAGGAAAAACTGTTTTTT. Protein: CASSAVGSKEKLFF. Drawing the rest from reference TRBV5-5 and TRBJ1-4, the complete variable domain is DAGVTQSPTHLIKTRGQQVTLRCSPISGHKSVSWYQQVLGQGPQFIFQYYEKEERGRGNFPDRFSARQFPNYSSELNVNALLLGDSALYLCASSAVGSKEKLFFGSGTQLSVL.

The rearrangement uses TRBV11-1 and TRBJ1-1, with 7 bases matching TRBD1. The CDR3 consists of 12 residues. Germline V gene sequence: CDR1 SGHAT, CDR2 FQDESV (reference sequence). Losses at the gene ends were 5 bases for V and 10 bases for J; bases not matched to a gene: 7. In DNA, the CDR3 is TGTGCCAGCAGCCAGGACAGGAGGGTAGCTTTCTTT. Amino acid sequence: CASSQDRRVAFF.

This chain links TRBV5-1 with TRBJ1-3; D might be TRBD1 (5 bases). V lost 4 bases and J 4 bases, leaving 12 bases between the germline ends. Germline values: CDR1 SGHRS, CDR2 YFSETQ. This CDR3 comprises 14 residues. The CDR3 spells CASSLAGYGNTIYF. In DNA, the CDR3 is TGCGCCAGCAGCCTCGCAGGGTACGGAAACACCATATATTTT.

This chain joins TRBV6-1 and TRBJ1-2, with 7 nucleotides matching TRBD1. Germline CDR1 MNHNS, CDR2 SASEGT. The CDR3 sequence is 13 residues long. The V gene end was trimmed by 6 bases and the J gene end by 2 bases; junction bases not matched to a gene: 3. The CDR3 is CASSPQGNYGYTF. The DNA of the CDR3 is TGTGCCAGCAGCCCACAGGGGAACTATGGCTACACCTTC.

The CDR3: CASSYRGGGTLRTDTQYF. Written as DNA, the CDR3 is TGTGCCAGCAGTTACCGGGGCGGGGGGACCTTACGCACAGATACGCAGTATTTT. The chain couples TRBV27 to TRBJ2-3, with 8 bases aligning to TRBD2. This CDR3 has 18 amino acids. Germline lookup yields CDR1 MNHEY and CDR2 SMNVEV (reference sequence). J was trimmed by 1 base and V by 4 bases; bases with no gene match: 13.

This clone was seen only a few times. The chain carries TRBV19 and TRBJ1-2; D perhaps matches TRBD1 (6 bases). V lost 6 bases to trimming and J lost 9 bases, with 14 bases between them. The germline V gene has CDR1 LNHDA and CDR2 SQIVND (reference sequence). The CDR3 is 12 residues long. CDR3 region: CASSSGEWSYTF. CDR3 coding DNA: TGTGCCAGTAGCTCAGGGGAGTGGAGCTACACCTTC.

This sequence joins TRBV18 and TRBJ2-1; no definite D call. Germline lookup yields CDR1 KGHSH and CDR2 LQKENI. V dropped 3 bases and J dropped 8 bases, with 11 bases sitting between them. This CDR3 spans 13 amino acids. The CDR3 DNA reads as TGTGCCAGCTCACCGATGACACGAGATGAGCAGTTCTTC. Protein product: CASSPMTRDEQFF.

This clone was seen only once. The chain couples TRBV19 to TRBJ2-2; D may match TRBD1 or TRBD2 (5 bases each). Trimming removed 3 bases at V and 0 bases at J, with 8 bases between. Germline-derived CDR1 and CDR2 are LNHDA and SQIVND (reference sequence). The CDR3 runs 15 residues. CDR3 sequence: CASSIGATNTGELFF. The CDR3 DNA follows: TGTGCCAGTAGTATCGGGGCTACGAACACCGGGGAGCTGTTTTTT. The full variable domain, in which reference TRBV19 and TRBJ2-2 provide the parts outside the CDR3, is DGGITQSPKYLFRKEGQNVTLSCEQNLNHDAMYWYRQDPGQGLRLIYYSQIVNDFQKGDIAEGYSVSREKKESFPLTVTSAQKNPTAFYLCASSIGATNTGELFFGEGSRLTVL.

V is TRBV5-1 and J is TRBJ1-4; a possible D gene is TRBD1 (5 bases). V lost 3 bases and J 7 bases, leaving 13 bases between the germline ends. CDR1 SGHRS and CDR2 YFSETQ come from the germline V gene. The CDR3 is made up of 14 amino acids. The CDR3 DNA sequence: TGCGCCAGCAGCTGGGCCCCAGGGACTGAAAAACTGTTTTTT. Translated: CASSWAPGTEKLFF.

The rearrangement uses TRBV2 and TRBJ2-3; 7 bases are a match to TRBD1. V lost 4 bases to trimming and J lost 3 bases; unmatched junction nucleotides: 7. Germline V gene lookup returns CDR1 SNHLY and CDR2 FYNNEI. There are 15 residues in the CDR3. CDR3 sequence (DNA): TGTGCCAGCAGTGTCGACAGGGTTGGGACAGATACGCAGTATTTT. Translating it yields CASSVDRVGTDTQYF.

The gene calls are TRBV11-3 and TRBJ2-5; 7 nucleotides match TRBD1. The CDR3 contains 15 residues. V shed 2 bases and J 2 bases; nucleotides not matched to a gene: 5. Germline-derived CDR1 and CDR2 are SGHNT and YENEEA. CDR3 DNA sequence: TGTGCCAGCAGCTTAACAGGGGATCCACAAGAGACCCAGTACTTC. Translated, it gives CASSLTGDPQETQYF.